The 4 T cell receptor beta chains below were found in one sample sequenced in a study of CD8+ T cells in alopecia areata. Extracted RNA was reverse transcribed, and the resulting cDNA served as sequencing template. TCRdb's copy holds only in-frame clones and misses some; the assay was immunoSEQ multiplex PCR. Among hundreds of thousands of clones, around three fifths were seen once, and the ten largest hold roughly 0.47%. Here the sequenced sample was CD4+ T cells sorted from blood, taken at week 0. These receptors came from a human donor with alopecia areata.

This clone was observed a few times. The chain carries TRBV4-1 and TRBJ2-4, with D hard to call. Germline V CDR1 and CDR2: MGHRA, YSYEKL. The CDR3 length is 18 residues. V dropped 1 base and J dropped 0 bases, with 16 bases sitting between them. The CDR3 coding sequence is TGCGCCAGCAGCCAAGCACAAAGGCCTATTCTAGCCAAAAACATTCAGTACTTC. Protein: CASSQAQRPILAKNIQYF.

The chain links TRBV5-6 to TRBJ2-4; unclear D gene. The CDR3 totals 14 residues. With 5 bases removed from V and 0 bases from J, the gap between germline ends came to 9 bases. The V gene's germline CDR1 is SGHDT and CDR2 YYEEEE. The chain's CDR3 is CASSADTAKNIQYF. The CDR3 DNA follows: TGTGCCAGCAGTGCCGACACAGCCAAAAACATTCAGTACTTC.

DNA of the CDR3: TGTGCCAGCAGCTTTCAGGGGATGAACACTGAAGCTTTCTTT. Residues: CASSFQGMNTEAFF. V is TRBV5-6 and J is TRBJ1-1; tentatively, D is TRBD1 (6 bases). Germline V gives CDR1 SGHDT, CDR2 YYEEEE. The CDR3 loop spans 14 amino acids. V lost 2 bases, J lost 0 bases, and 8 bases lay in between.

The rearrangement joins TRBV10-3 to TRBJ2-1; 10 bases fit TRBD2. The CDR3 totals 17 residues. Trimming took 3 bases from V and 5 from J; bases not matched to a gene: 10. From germline, CDR1 is ENHRY and CDR2 SYGVKD. The CDR3 loop is CAISDTGTSAIHNEQFF. The CDR3 coding sequence is TGTGCCATCAGTGACACCGGGACTAGCGCCATCCACAATGAGCAGTTCTTC.